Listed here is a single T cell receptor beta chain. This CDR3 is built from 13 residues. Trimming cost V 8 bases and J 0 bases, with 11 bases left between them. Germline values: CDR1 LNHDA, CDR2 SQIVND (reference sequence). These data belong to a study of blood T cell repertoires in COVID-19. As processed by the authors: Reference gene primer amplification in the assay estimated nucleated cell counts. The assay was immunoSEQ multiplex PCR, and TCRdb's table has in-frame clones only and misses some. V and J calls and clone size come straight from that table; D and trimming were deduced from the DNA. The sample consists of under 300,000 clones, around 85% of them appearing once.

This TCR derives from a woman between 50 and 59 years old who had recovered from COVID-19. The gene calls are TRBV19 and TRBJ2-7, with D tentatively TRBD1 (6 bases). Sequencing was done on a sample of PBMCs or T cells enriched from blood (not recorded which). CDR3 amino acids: CASQGPPSYEQYF. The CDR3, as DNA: TGTGCCAGTCAGGGGCCCCCCTCCTACGAGCAGTACTTC.